What follows is one T cell receptor (beta chain) and its context. This sample was taken from a study of blood T cell repertoires in COVID-19. Study overall: Samples representing acute and convalescent COVID-19 were sourced from the United States, Italy and Spain. The analysed material was cDNA or gDNA that came from T cells, B-cell-depleted T cells, or PBMCs.

This CDR3 has 16 residues. The ends lost 3 bases at V and 1 base at J; junction bases unmatched: 5. Germline assignment: CDR1 SQVTM and CDR2 ANQGSEA. In the study's own analysis: Using reference gene primer amplification, nucleated cell counts were estimated. Sequencing was performed with immunoSEQ multiplex PCR; in TCRdb, only in-frame clones are kept and a portion is missing. V, J and clone size are taken as reported in that table, and D and trimming were inferred from the DNA itself. The repertoire holds just under 250,000 clones, with approximately 86% as singletons. The clonotype was recovered from a woman aged 25 to 39 who had recovered from COVID-19. Specimen: peripheral blood. This sequence joins TRBV29-1 and TRBJ2-5; 13 bases are a match to TRBD2. DNA of the CDR3: TGCAGCGTTGACGGACTAGCGGGGGCCCTCCAAGAGACCCAGTACTTC. This gives the protein CSVDGLAGALQETQYF.